These 23 T cell receptor beta chains were all obtained from the same sample, sequenced in a study of blood T cell repertoires in COVID-19. The table came from immunoSEQ multiplex PCR; TCRdb's copy has only in-frame clones and leaves some out. The sample has hundreds of thousands of clones, over 70% seen once. The sample taken for sequencing was peripheral blood. These receptors were collected from a woman aged 80 or over with acute or convalescent COVID-19.

The genes are TRBV5-8 and TRBJ2-3, with 7 bases lining up with TRBD2. This CDR3 is 18 amino acids long. V was clipped by 5 bases and J by 0 bases; unmatched bases: 15. The germline V gene has CDR1 SGHTS and CDR2 YDEGEE. This CDR3 reads CASRTSGFRRGSTDTQYF. In DNA form, the CDR3 reads TGTGCCAGCAGGACGAGCGGATTTCGGCGGGGGAGCACAGATACGCAGTATTTT.

The rearrangement uses TRBV7-2 and TRBJ2-1, with D possibly TRBD2 on 5 matching bases. Germline assignment: CDR1 SGHTA and CDR2 FQGNSA. The CDR3 extends over 15 amino acids. Trimming cost V 5 bases and J 5 bases, with 16 bases left between them. The CDR3: CASSPEAIRNNEQFF. The CDR3 region has the DNA TGTGCCAGCAGCCCGGAGGCGATCCGCAACAATGAGCAGTTCTTC.

This chain joins TRBV5-1 and TRBJ2-1; TRBD2 aligns across 9 bases. The CDR3 totals 16 residues. Germline lookup yields CDR1 SGHRS and CDR2 YFSETQ. V lost 2 bases to trimming and J lost 7 bases; unmatched junction nucleotides: 10. The DNA for the CDR3 is TGCGCCAGCAGCTTTATGGAGCTAGCGGGACTTAATGAGCAGTTCTTC. Translation gives CASSFMELAGLNEQFF.

V usage is TRBV5-1 and J usage is TRBJ1-4, with D possibly TRBD1 on 6 matching bases. V dropped 5 bases and J dropped 7 bases, with 21 bases sitting between them. This CDR3 has 16 residues. CDR1 and CDR2 from the germline V gene are SGHRS and YFSETQ. CDR3 in amino acids: CASSPLPGQGGEKLFF. The CDR3 DNA follows: TGCGCCAGCAGTCCCTTACCGGGACAAGGGGGTGAAAAACTGTTTTTT.

This clone was recorded only once. The CDR3 here is CASSRLTGNQPQHF. The CDR3 DNA is TGTGCCAGTAGCAGATTGACAGGGAATCAGCCCCAGCATTTT. The V call is TRBV19, the J call TRBJ1-5; 7 bases line up with TRBD1. Trimming took 6 bases from V and 4 from J; bases not matched to a gene: 6. This CDR3 comprises 14 residues. Germline lookup yields CDR1 LNHDA and CDR2 SQIVND (reference sequence).

This clone was seen just once. The genes are TRBV5-4 and TRBJ1-2; TRBD1 matches at 11 bases. Unmatched junction bases numbered 8, after V lost 4 bases and J lost 3 bases. CDR3 length: 16 residues. The germline V gene has CDR1 SGHNT and CDR2 YYREEE (reference sequence). Here the CDR3 DNA reads TGTGCCAGCAGCGGAACCCGGGACAGGGGGGACTATGGCTACACCTTC. This sequence encodes CASSGTRDRGDYGYTF.

The chain couples TRBV5-8 to TRBJ1-2, with 8 bases lining up with TRBD1. The germline gives CDR1 SGHTS, CDR2 YDEGEE. Germline trimming cut 4 bases from V and 8 bases from J; bases unmatched to any gene: 4. This CDR3 region has 12 residues. CDR3 loop: CASSRDRGGYTF. In DNA, the CDR3 is TGTGCCAGCAGCAGAGACAGGGGCGGCTACACCTTC.

The J gene is TRBJ2-5, the V gene TRBV12-5, with 10 bases lining up with TRBD1. Germline CDR1 LGHNT, CDR2 FRNRAP. The CDR3 contains 19 residues. The trim removed 0 bases at V and 5 bases at J, leaving 15 bases unmatched. The CDR3 here is CASGLVPFHGQGDLETQYF. CDR3 DNA sequence: TGTGCTAGTGGTTTGGTACCCTTCCACGGACAGGGGGATTTGGAGACCCAGTACTTC.

This chain links TRBV5-4 with TRBJ2-2, with TRBD2 matching over 12 bases. J lost 4 bases, V lost 3 bases, and 4 bases had no gene match. The CDR3 loop spans 16 amino acids. CDR1 and CDR2 (germline): SGHNT, YYREEE (reference sequence). CDR3 bases: TGTGCCAGCAGCTCGACTAGCGGGAGTCTCACCGGGGAGCTGTTTTTT. Translated, it gives CASSSTSGSLTGELFF.

This clone occurred once. This sequence joins TRBV5-4 and TRBJ1-1, with D tentatively TRBD1 (6 bases). CDR1 is SGHNT and CDR2 is YYREEE in the germline V gene (reference sequence). The CDR3 contains 15 residues. V lost 1 base and J lost 1, with 11 bases in between. CDR3 sequence (DNA): TGTGCCAGCAGCTTGAAGGACAGAAAGAACACTGAAGCTTTCTTT. This gives the protein CASSLKDRKNTEAFF.

The chain combines TRBV3-1 (or the pseudogene TRBV3-2) with TRBJ1-2, with D hard to call. Trimming cost V 1 base and J 6 bases, with 12 bases left between them. The CDR3 extends over 14 amino acids. Looked up from germline, CDR1 is LGHDT and CDR2 is YNNKEL (reference sequence). CDR3 loop: CASSQGNQVHGYTF. CDR3 bases: TGTGCCAGCAGCCAAGGAAACCAGGTCCATGGCTACACCTTC.

The CDR3 bases are TGTGCCAGCAGTTACTCGAGGACTAGCGGGAAAGAGACCCAGTACTTC. This codes for CASSYSRTSGKETQYF. The J gene is TRBJ2-5, the V gene TRBV6-5; 12 bases are a match to TRBD2. V dropped 0 bases and J dropped 3; count of bases not matched to a gene: 2. The CDR3 sequence is 16 residues long. Germline values: CDR1 MNHEY, CDR2 SVGAGI.

As concerns this clone: A read error may explain this, as a much larger clone is one base away. The chain recombines TRBV30 with TRBJ1-6; 10 bases match TRBD1. CDR3 length: 17 residues. Germline CDR1 is GTSNPN and CDR2 is SVGIG (reference sequence). Trimming cost V 1 base and J 6 bases; bases outside gene matches: 9. The CDR3 coding sequence is TGTGCCTGGAGTGGGGGGACAGGGGTTGCGGGTAATTCACCCCTCCACTTT. As protein: CAWSGGTGVAGNSPLHF. Variable domain in full (rest from reference TRBV30 and TRBJ1-6): SQTIHQWPATLVQPVGSPLSLECTVEGTSNPNLYWYRQAAGRGLQLLFYSVGIGQISSEVPQNLSASRPQDRQFILSSKKLLLSDSGFYLCAWSGGTGVAGNSPLHFGNGTRLTVT.

CDR3 sequence (DNA): TGCAGTGCTACAGGGGACTATGGCTACACCTTC. Residues: CSATGDYGYTF. V and J are TRBV20-1 and TRBJ1-2, with D perhaps TRBD1 (6 bases). Germline CDR1 reads DFQATT; CDR2 reads SNEGSKA (reference sequence). The CDR3 spans 11 residues. V lost 4 bases, J lost 3 bases, and 6 bases lay in between.

The J gene is TRBJ1-4, the V gene TRBV9, with 8 bases fitting TRBD1. CDR3 length equals 14 residues. The J segment lost 7 bases and the V segment lost 2 bases, leaving 4 bases of the junction unmatched. CDR1 SGDLS and CDR2 YYNGEE come from the germline V gene. CDR3 sequence (DNA): TGTGCCAGCAGCGTGGGGACAGGAATTGAAAAACTGTTTTTT. It translates to CASSVGTGIEKLFF.

The chain combines TRBV2 with TRBJ1-1; D gene ambiguous. Germline CDR1 and CDR2: SNHLY and FYNNEI. The germline V and J ends were trimmed by 8 bases and 1 base, with 14 bases remaining between them. There are 14 residues in the CDR3. DNA for the CDR3: TGTGCCAGCGGAGGCCGACAACCGAACACTGAAGCTTTCTTT. It codes for CASGGRQPNTEAFF.

This clone was seen a handful of times. The CDR3 reads CASSLVVRDTQYF. Here the CDR3 DNA reads TGTGCCAGCAGCTTAGTGGTCCGGGATACGCAGTATTTT. The chain uses TRBV7-6 and TRBJ2-3; D is uncertain. Germline loops: CDR1 SGHVS, CDR2 FNYEAQ. Trimming stripped 1 base from V and 6 bases from J, with 8 bases between. This CDR3 is 13 amino acids long.

The chain combines TRBV29-1 with TRBJ1-1; weak D call: TRBD1 (6 bases). CDR1 and CDR2 (germline): SQVTM, ANQGSEA. This CDR3 is built from 13 residues. V was pared by 7 bases and J by 3 bases, with 15 bases between. This CDR3 reads CSAARGGYTEAFF. The CDR3 coding sequence is TGCAGCGCCGCGAGGGGGGGCTACACTGAAGCTTTCTTT.

This chain links TRBV6-5 with TRBJ1-4, with D hard to call. Looked up from germline, CDR1 is MNHEY and CDR2 is SVGAGI. V was shortened by 6 bases and J by 4 bases, with 15 bases between the two germline ends. This CDR3 contains 15 residues. CDR3 in DNA: TGTGCCAGCAGACCATCAGGCGCCGGTAATGAAAAACTGTTTTTT. This gives the protein CASRPSGAGNEKLFF.

The chain is built from TRBV27 and TRBJ2-5, with a weak D call TRBD2 (5 bases). The CDR3 contains 15 residues. V lost 3 bases, J lost 4 bases, and 15 bases lay in between. Per the germline V gene, CDR1 is MNHEY and CDR2 is SMNVEV (reference sequence). This CDR3 is CASSLLPLEGETQYF. CDR3 nucleotides: TGTGCCAGCAGTTTGCTCCCACTAGAGGGAGAGACCCAGTACTTC.

The V call is TRBV30, the J call TRBJ2-6, with TRBD1 as a possible D gene (6 bases). Germline CDR1 GTSNPN, CDR2 SVGIG (reference sequence). The V gene lost 3 bases and the J gene lost 4 bases, with 16 bases spanning the gap. This CDR3 has 16 amino acids. The DNA for the CDR3 is TGTGCCTGGAGGCCACGTACAGGGACCGGGGCCAACGTCCTGACTTTC. This translates into CAWRPRTGTGANVLTF.

V gene TRBV25-1 combines with J gene TRBJ1-2; perhaps TRBD1 as D (5 bases). V lost 7 bases and J 7 bases, leaving 10 bases between the germline ends. Per the germline V gene, CDR1 is MGHDK and CDR2 is SYGVNS. CDR3 length: 11 amino acids. CDR3 bases: TGTGCCAGCACGGCGGGGGTTGGCTACACCTTC. It codes for CASTAGVGYTF.

The chain joins TRBV3-1 (or the pseudogene TRBV3-2) to TRBJ2-5; 11 bases are a match to TRBD2. V gave up 0 bases and J gave up 2 bases; unmatched junction bases: 5. The CDR3 is 17 amino acids. Germline loops: CDR1 LGHDT, CDR2 YNNKEL (reference sequence). The CDR3 loop is CASSQERLAGIQETQYF. In DNA, the CDR3 is TGTGCCAGCAGCCAAGAGAGACTAGCGGGGATTCAAGAGACCCAGTACTTC.